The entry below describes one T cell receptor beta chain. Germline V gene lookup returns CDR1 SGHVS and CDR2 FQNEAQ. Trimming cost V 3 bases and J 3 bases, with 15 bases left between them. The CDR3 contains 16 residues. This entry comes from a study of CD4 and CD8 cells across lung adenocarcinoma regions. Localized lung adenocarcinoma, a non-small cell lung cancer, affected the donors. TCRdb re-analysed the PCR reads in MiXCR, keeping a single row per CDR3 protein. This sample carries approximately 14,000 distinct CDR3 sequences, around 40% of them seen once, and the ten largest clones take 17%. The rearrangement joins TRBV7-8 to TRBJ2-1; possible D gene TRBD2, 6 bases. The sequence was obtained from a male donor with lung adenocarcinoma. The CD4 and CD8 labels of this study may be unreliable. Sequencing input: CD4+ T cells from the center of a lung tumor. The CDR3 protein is CASSFGAGNFYNEQFF. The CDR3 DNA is TGTGCCAGCAGCTTCGGTGCGGGAAACTTCTACAATGAGCAGTTCTTC.